This T cell receptor (beta chain) was documented in a study of T cells in Graves' hyperthyroidism and ophthalmopathy (dated by TCRdb to about 2019). For the study in its entirety: To identify distinguishing TCR V-J signatures, a discovery cohort of around 100 patients was used, comprising some 43 with Graves' ophthalmopathy and some 57 with stable Graves' hyperthyroidism. In addition, the study compared T-cell repertoires in thyroid tissue and in blood from several Graves' hyperthyroidism patients. After blood sampling, hyperthyroidism patients were treated with methimazole at a starting dose of 30 mg daily, and ophthalmopathy patients were treated with high-dose intravenous methylprednisolone. For training and testing, the 80 to 100 patients in the discovery cohort were randomly divided in a 7:3 ratio. The paper describes TCR Vbeta CDR3 sequencing of more than 120 peripheral blood samples, made up of 43 ophthalmopathy patients, around 78 hyperthyroidism patients and roughly 17 progressor patients. Whether ophthalmopathy could be predicted prospectively was tested in an independent validation cohort made up of about 18 hyperthyroidism patients plus 17 patients who later progressed to ophthalmopathy. What the work shows at the level of the full study, not this receptor alone: A model built on a 13 V-J signature distinguished ophthalmopathy from stable hyperthyroidism, reaching about 88% sensitivity and 81% to 83% specificity in cross-validation and 80%/75% in testing. No statistical method was used to fix the sample size in advance, and group allocation was not hidden from the investigators. Most expanded thyroid clonotypes (frequency above 0.001) were also found in blood, which suggests that blood repertoires may mirror thyroid immune responses. In validation, the model predicted progression to ophthalmopathy with 55% to 71% sensitivity and 72% to 85% specificity, a median of 6.5 months before onset.

A few counts support this clonotype. It has no known antigen specificity. No base-level quality is on record; no much larger clone is a single base apart. The study excluded patients with uncontrolled infections, other autoimmune diseases, pregnancy or lactation. Clinical symptoms, serum thyroxine and TRAb, thyroid ultrasound, and orbital computed tomography formed the basis for the diagnoses. Total RNA was extracted using Trizol reagent, and RNA quality was assessed on an Agilent 2100 Bioanalyzer. A distance of 13 bases separates the germline ends of V and J, which lose 6 bases and 7 bases respectively. CDR1 SEHNR and CDR2 FQNEAQ are derived from the germline V gene (reference sequence). The CDR3 covers 14 residues, taking in both the cysteine and the phenylalanine. The DNA shown is the 42-base CDR3, in frame from base 1. The TCR beta CDR3 regions were amplified from the RNA transcripts. For the first round of RT-PCR on the TCR CDR3, the HTBI primer set was used together with the Qiagen OneStep RT-PCR kit. The libraries were constructed in a second round of multiplex PCR and then size-selected and purified. Sequencing of the libraries was done on an Illumina HiSeq2000 using paired-end 100 bp reads. In the source study's methods: Raw data were processed with SOAPnuke, discarding reads with adapters, uncalled bases, mean Phred below 15, or no exact constant-primer or identifier match. COPE v1.2.5 was used to merge the high-quality paired reads, and each unique nucleotide sequence was defined as a clonotype. Clonotypes were aligned to IMGT TRBV, TRBD and TRBJ reference segments using MiTCR v1.1. The analysis was restricted to V-J combinations with a frequency above 0.0001, which together covered over 99% of the repertoires. A TCS score was defined as the ratio between F50 (clonal expansion) and ExV (chaos), using BLOSUM62-based TCRdist between CDR3 peptides within each V-J. Welch's t-statistics and random forest reduced 514 V-J features to 13, which were used in a naive Bayes classifier (R e1071). Thyroid-blood repertoire similarity was quantified with the Morisita-Horn index. TCRdb reprocessing: public reads trimmed at Q25 with fastp, clones called with MiXCR, in-frame beta chains kept. Rows merge per CDR3 protein into single entries with the most common DNA and genes. What appears here as the V and J calls and clone size reflects TCRdb's work, not the paper's. The sample table holds about 500,000 distinct CDR3 sequences, of which approximately 49% were seen once. About two fifths of the sample lies in the top ten.

The receptor comes from an adult woman with Graves' disease, either hyperthyroidism or ophthalmopathy (not recorded which). Recombination joined TRBV7-9 with TRBJ1-6; TRBD1 is perhaps the D gene, given 5 matching bases. The sequenced material came from peripheral blood or thyroid tissue (not recorded which). The sequenced DNA: TGTGCCAGCAGGGGGGGGGGATTAAATTCACCCCTCCACTTT. Its coded protein is CASRGGGLNSPLHF.